The 17 T cell receptor beta chains below come from one sample, sequenced in a study of cytomegalovirus exposure and HLA in healthy donors. It was with 60 Vbeta and 13 Jbeta primers that the PCR ran. Only in-frame clones appear in the TCRdb table, and some are missing; sequencing was by immunoSEQ multiplex PCR. The table for this sample gives 140,000 or so clones. The sequenced sample was PBMCs. The receptors derive from a male donor in good health and CMV-seronegative.

CDR3 loop: CASSPLTGQGETQYF. In DNA form, the CDR3 reads TGTGCCAGCTCACCACTGACAGGCCAGGGGGAGACCCAGTACTTC. The V call is TRBV18, the J call TRBJ2-5; D might be TRBD1 (6 bases). The CDR3 length is 15 residues. Per germline, CDR1 KGHSH and CDR2 LQKENI. Trimming shortened V by 1 base and J by 5 bases, and 14 bases separated the two germline ends.

The genes are TRBV14 and TRBJ2-3; TRBD1 might be the D (7 bases). The germline CDR1 and CDR2 sequences are SGHDN and FVKESK. CDR3 length: 14 amino acids. V was shortened by 4 bases and J by 8 bases, with 16 bases between the two germline ends. The CDR3 region is CASSRDQGGGTQYF. CDR3 coding DNA: TGTGCCAGCAGCCGGGACCAGGGGGGCGGTACGCAGTATTTT.

V gene TRBV6-4 combines with J gene TRBJ1-1, with a possible D match to TRBD1 (5 bases). CDR1 is MRHNA and CDR2 is SNTAGT in the germline V gene. CDR3 length: 18 residues. V was clipped by 5 bases and J by 5 bases, with 27 bases between them. The CDR3 sequence: CASSTLGEGMREMTEAFF. CDR3 in DNA: TGTGCCAGCAGTACCCTCGGGGAGGGGATGAGGGAGATGACTGAAGCTTTCTTT.

The chain links TRBV19 to TRBJ1-1; no clear D. Trimming pared 1 base from V and 8 bases from J, leaving 5 bases between. The CDR3 covers 11 residues. Germline V gene data show CDR1 as LNHDA and CDR2 as SQIVND (reference sequence). CDR3 DNA sequence: TGTGCCAGTAGTATAGCCGGGGAAGCTTTCTTT. Protein sequence: CASSIAGEAFF.

In DNA, the CDR3 is TGTGCCAGCAGTTTAACCGGGACAGGACGTGAAGCTTTCTTT. Its translation is CASSLTGTGREAFF. The rearrangement links TRBV27 to TRBJ1-1; 8 bases are shared with TRBD1. CDR1 MNHEY and CDR2 SMNVEV come from the germline V gene (reference sequence). J lost 7 bases, V lost 2 bases, and 6 bases had no gene match. The CDR3 is 14 residues long.

The chain recombines TRBV14 with TRBJ2-7; 10 bases agree with TRBD1. With V trimmed by 6 bases and J by 4 bases, 9 bases remained unmatched. There are 15 residues in the CDR3. The germline gives CDR1 SGHDN, CDR2 FVKESK. CDR3 coding DNA: TGTGCCAGCAGGTTATCTGGACAGGGGGGGTACGAGCAGTACTTC. Translated, it gives CASRLSGQGGYEQYF.

The genes are TRBV6-1 and TRBJ1-2; 8 nucleotides line up with TRBD1. This CDR3 spans 13 amino acids. Per the germline V gene, CDR1 is MNHNS and CDR2 is SASEGT. The V and J ends lost 2 bases and 6 bases, in that order; junction bases with no gene match: 2. CDR3: CASSETRGHGYTF. The CDR3 DNA reads TGTGCCAGCAGTGAAACCAGGGGGCATGGCTACACCTTC.

The chain employs TRBV30 and TRBJ1-1; D is unclear. The germline V and J ends were trimmed by 0 bases and 4 bases, with 9 bases remaining between them. The CDR3 runs 13 residues. Germline V gene lookup returns CDR1 GTSNPN and CDR2 SVGIG (reference sequence). CDR3 sequence (DNA): TGTGCCTGGAGTGTATCGGAGGGCACTGAAGCTTTCTTT. Translated, it gives CAWSVSEGTEAFF.

The CDR3 is CASSLNRDIYEQYF. In DNA, the CDR3 is TGTGCCAGCAGCCTTAATCGCGATATCTACGAGCAGTACTTC. The chain employs TRBV11-2 and TRBJ2-7; D gene ambiguous. Per germline, CDR1 SGHAT and CDR2 FQNNGV. Trimming took off 5 bases at V and 3 bases at J, with 14 bases between the two ends. There are 14 residues in the CDR3.

The chain joins TRBV25-1 to TRBJ2-7; D might be TRBD1 (6 bases). The germline V and J ends were trimmed by 0 bases and 3 bases, with 12 bases remaining between them. CDR1 MGHDK and CDR2 SYGVNS come from the germline V gene. The CDR3 spans 15 residues. CDR3 nucleotides: TGTGCCAGCAGTGAATATCGACAGGAGATCTACGAGCAGTACTTC. This gives the protein CASSEYRQEIYEQYF.

This CDR3 is CASSSRTSGSYNEQFF. CDR3 coding DNA: TGTGCCAGCAGCTCCCGGACTAGCGGCTCCTACAATGAGCAGTTCTTC. This chain uses TRBV7-9 with TRBJ2-1; TRBD2 matches 10 bases. The V and J ends lost 4 bases and 0 bases, in that order; junction bases with no gene match: 3. Germline V gene lookup returns CDR1 SEHNR and CDR2 FQNEAQ (reference sequence). The CDR3 runs 16 residues.

To note about this clone: In the same sample, other DNA sequences code for this CDR3. This chain joins TRBV5-1 and TRBJ2-7, with a possible D match to TRBD2 (6 bases). There are 15 residues in the CDR3. Germline CDR1 SGHRS, CDR2 YFSETQ. Trimming pared 0 bases from V and 1 base from J, leaving 11 bases between. CDR3 region: CASSLAGSPSYEQYF. The CDR3 DNA reads as TGCGCCAGCAGCTTGGCCGGGAGCCCTTCCTACGAGCAGTACTTC.

V gene TRBV14 combines with J gene TRBJ1-3; 8 positions match TRBD1. This CDR3 spans 16 amino acids. J gave up 0 bases and V 1 base, and 2 bases lay outside the gene matches. The germline V gene has CDR1 SGHDN and CDR2 FVKESK. The CDR3 bases are TGTGCCAGCAGCCAAGGGACAGGGATCTCTGGAAACACCATATATTTT. Encoded protein: CASSQGTGISGNTIYF.

The chain recombines TRBV19 with TRBJ2-1; 8 bases map to TRBD2. CDR1 is LNHDA, CDR2 SQIVND, per germline (reference sequence). This CDR3 is 13 amino acids long. The junction had 10 bases not matched to a gene; V was cut back by 9 bases and J by 9 bases. The CDR3 DNA is TGTGCCAGGGGGGTGGTAGCGGGGAGTGAGCAGTTCTTC. Encoded protein: CARGVVAGSEQFF.

V gene TRBV5-4 combines with J gene TRBJ2-7; tentative D call: TRBD2 (6 bases). CDR1 is SGHNT and CDR2 is YYREEE in the germline V gene (reference sequence). The CDR3 sequence is 13 residues long. Trimming shortened V by 4 bases and J by 5 bases, and 13 bases separated the two germline ends. The CDR3 loop is CASSLTSSDEQYF. CDR3 nucleotide sequence: TGTGCCAGCAGCCTCACTAGCAGTGACGAGCAGTACTTC.

The chain carries TRBV30 and TRBJ2-5; the D gene is possibly TRBD2 (6 bases). The V and J ends lost 5 bases and 5 bases respectively, with 12 bases between them. From germline, CDR1 is GTSNPN and CDR2 SVGIG (reference sequence). CDR3 length: 12 residues. CDR3: CAWGGGTETQYF. The CDR3 DNA reads as TGTGCCTGGGGGGGAGGTACGGAGACCCAGTACTTC. Combining the CDR3 with reference TRBV30 and TRBJ2-5 gives the whole variable domain SQTIHQWPATLVQPVGSPLSLECTVEGTSNPNLYWYRQAAGRGLQLLFYSVGIGQISSEVPQNLSASRPQDRQFILSSKKLLLSDSGFYLCAWGGGTETQYFGPGTRLLVL.

This sequence joins TRBV18 and TRBJ2-5; no definite D call. In germline, CDR1 is KGHSH, CDR2 LQKENI. This CDR3 has 14 residues. V was shortened by 8 bases and J by 2 bases, with 15 bases between the two germline ends. The CDR3 spells CASQNARTQETQYF. For the CDR3, the DNA is TGTGCCAGCCAAAACGCGAGAACTCAAGAGACCCAGTACTTC.